A selection of T cell receptor beta chains follows, all from one sample in a study of shared clonotypes between healthy human individuals. Profiling relied on immunoSEQ multiplex PCR, and the TCRdb table lists in-frame clones only, not all of them. The sample carries approximately 480,000 clones, about three quarters recorded once. Sequenced input: PBMCs. These receptors were obtained from a woman in her forties in good health. Some clones in this sample may be carry-over from other donors' samples. Each CDR3 is given with its conserved first and last residue. A D gene is named only where the DNA matches it firmly. Clone size appears in some rows only: once, few, many, or a class for an expanded clone.

J gene: TRBJ2-7; clone size: .; V gene: TRBV19; D gene: .; CDR3 protein: CASSIITGVGYEQYF; CDR3 DNA: TGTGCCAGTAGTATTATAACGGGAGTCGGGTACGAGCAGTACTTC
J gene: TRBJ2-1; clone size: .; V gene: TRBV6-5; D gene: .; CDR3 protein: CASSYEPFNEQFF; CDR3 DNA: TGTGCCAGCAGTTACGAGCCGTTCAATGAGCAGTTCTTC
J gene: TRBJ2-2; clone size: .; V gene: TRBV10-3; D gene: .; CDR3 protein: CAISESRDTGELFF; CDR3 DNA: TGTGCCATCAGTGAGTCAAGGGACACCGGGGAGCTGTTTTTT
J gene: TRBJ2-7; clone size: .; V gene: TRBV7-9; D gene: .; CDR3 protein: CASSPNLFSYEQYF; CDR3 DNA: TGTGCCAGCAGCCCGAACCTGTTCTCCTACGAGCAGTACTTC
J gene: TRBJ2-7; clone size: .; V gene: TRBV30; D gene: TRBD2; CDR3 protein: CAFRLTSGRYEQYF; CDR3 DNA: TGTGCCTTCCGACTGACTAGCGGGAGGTACGAGCAGTACTTC
J gene: TRBJ1-1; clone size: .; V gene: TRBV13; D gene: TRBD1; CDR3 protein: CASSEPMTGGIGNTEAFF; CDR3 DNA: TGTGCCAGCAGCGAACCCATGACAGGGGGTATCGGGAACACTGAAGCTTTCTTT
J gene: TRBJ1-5; clone size: .; V gene: TRBV2; D gene: TRBD1; CDR3 protein: CASSGTGNQPQHF; CDR3 DNA: TGTGCCAGCAGCGGGACAGGCAATCAGCCCCAGCATTTT
J gene: TRBJ2-6; clone size: .; V gene: TRBV18; D gene: .; CDR3 protein: CASSPLKGSGANVLTF; CDR3 DNA: TGTGCCAGCTCACCACTCAAGGGGTCTGGGGCCAACGTCCTGACTTTC
J gene: TRBJ2-7; clone size: many; V gene: TRBV19; D gene: .; CDR3 protein: CASSMQGATFSASPAYYEQYF; CDR3 DNA: TGTGCCAGTAGTATGCAGGGCGCCACTTTCTCCGCGTCCCCCGCGTACTACGAGCAGTACTTC
J gene: TRBJ2-5; clone size: .; V gene: TRBV4-1; D gene: .; CDR3 protein: CASSRFGLQETQYF; CDR3 DNA: TGCGCCAGCAGCCGATTCGGACTGCAAGAGACCCAGTACTTC
J gene: TRBJ2-1; clone size: once; V gene: TRBV30; D gene: TRBD2; CDR3 protein: CAWSAGLAGVHEQFF; CDR3 DNA: TGTGCCTGGAGCGCTGGACTAGCGGGAGTGCATGAGCAGTTCTTC
J gene: TRBJ1-3; clone size: .; V gene: TRBV7-8; D gene: .; CDR3 protein: CASSLEGGSGNTIYF; CDR3 DNA: TGTGCCAGCAGCTTAGAGGGAGGCTCTGGAAACACCATATATTTT
J gene: TRBJ2-7; clone size: .; V gene: TRBV5-5; D gene: .; CDR3 protein: CASSLGATSSYEQYF; CDR3 DNA: TGTGCCAGCAGCTTGGGGGCGACCAGCTCCTACGAGCAGTACTTC
J gene: TRBJ2-3; clone size: .; V gene: TRBV11-1; D gene: TRBD2; CDR3 protein: CASSLGTSGLQSTDTQYF; CDR3 DNA: TGTGCCAGCAGCTTAGGTACTAGCGGACTACAATCCACAGATACGCAGTATTTT
J gene: TRBJ1-2; clone size: .; V gene: TRBV19; D gene: TRBD1; CDR3 protein: CAISRQGNYGYTF; CDR3 DNA: TGTGCCATTTCAAGACAGGGGAACTATGGCTACACCTTC
J gene: TRBJ2-7; clone size: once; V gene: TRBV27; D gene: TRBD2; CDR3 protein: CASSTGGRTYEQYF; CDR3 DNA: TGTGCCAGCAGTACGGGGGGTCGTACCTACGAGCAGTACTTC
J gene: TRBJ1-2; clone size: .; V gene: TRBV5-1; D gene: .; CDR3 protein: CASSLGAGDYGYTF; CDR3 DNA: TGCGCCAGCAGCTTGGGCGCAGGGGACTATGGCTACACCTTC
J gene: TRBJ2-5; clone size: .; V gene: TRBV30; D gene: .; CDR3 protein: CAWSGSRAETQYF; CDR3 DNA: TGTGCCTGGTCAGGGAGCCGAGCAGAGACCCAGTACTTC
J gene: TRBJ2-7; clone size: .; V gene: TRBV6-1; D gene: TRBD1; CDR3 protein: CASRRTGSYEQYF; CDR3 DNA: TGTGCCAGCAGAAGGACAGGGAGTTACGAGCAGTACTTC
J gene: TRBJ2-1; clone size: many; V gene: TRBV7-9; D gene: TRBD2; CDR3 protein: CASSLRTSGSDEQFF; CDR3 DNA: TGTGCCAGCAGCTTACGAACTAGCGGGAGTGATGAGCAGTTCTTC